This T cell receptor beta chain stems from a study of Ad26.COV2.S vaccination and SARS-CoV-2 variants. Study findings and constraints: Non-spike TCR breadth showed similarity between vaccine and placebo recipients.

Treatment indicated: some 20 received Ad26.COV2.S at low or high dose, single or two shots; about 5 received placebo; per-sample allocation not given. Each sample was drawn 63 days after the first injection (of vaccine or placebo). The assay was immunoSEQ multiplex PCR, and TCRdb's table has in-frame clones only and misses some. The sample lists some 390,000 clones; roughly 90% were seen once. Germline values: CDR1 SQVTM, CDR2 ANQGSEA. CDR3 size: 14 residues. The germline V and J ends were trimmed by 7 bases and 0 bases, with 16 bases remaining between them. About this clone itself: The antigen remains unidentified.

Sample: peripheral blood, taken in a trial of Ad26.COV2.S vaccine versus placebo. The chain carries TRBV29-1 and TRBJ2-7; D is possibly TRBD2 (5 bases). This clonotype was sampled from a person between 18 and 65 years old who received the Ad26.COV2.S COVID-19 vaccine or a placebo. CDR3 in amino acids: CSAVVGGLSYEQYF. The CDR3 DNA is TGCAGCGCCGTGGTAGGCGGGCTCTCCTACGAGCAGTACTTC.